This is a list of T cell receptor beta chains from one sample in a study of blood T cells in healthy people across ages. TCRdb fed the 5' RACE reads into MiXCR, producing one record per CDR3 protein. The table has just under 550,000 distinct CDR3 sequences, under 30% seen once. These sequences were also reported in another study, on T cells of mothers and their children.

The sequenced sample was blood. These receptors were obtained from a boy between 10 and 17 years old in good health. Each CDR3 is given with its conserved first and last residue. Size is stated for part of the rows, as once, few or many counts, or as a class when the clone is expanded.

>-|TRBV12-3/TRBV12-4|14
CASSFGGETYEQYF
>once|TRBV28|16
CASSFGWGQTKTEAFF
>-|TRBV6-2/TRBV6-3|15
CASSYSIGSTDTQYF
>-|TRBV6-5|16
CASSYSRRQSNTEAFF
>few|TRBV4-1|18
CASSLDRVPRFYNSPLHF
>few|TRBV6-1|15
CASSDNGRSNQPQHF
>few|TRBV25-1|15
CASSESGGRNEKLFF
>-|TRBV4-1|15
CASGQDSGQGYEQYF
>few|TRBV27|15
CASSLIAGSSYEQYF
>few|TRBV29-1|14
CSVVTESSYNEQFF
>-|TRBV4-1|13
CASSPGQGFGCTF
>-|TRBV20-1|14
CSARPSSGLKTQYF
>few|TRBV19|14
CASSIGSANEKLFF
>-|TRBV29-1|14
CSVVSGGRDEKLFF
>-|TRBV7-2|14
CASIDDRLNTEAFF
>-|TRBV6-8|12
CASSPFPFEAFF
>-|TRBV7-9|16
CASSLGRGGPSAEQYF
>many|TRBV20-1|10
CSAREETQYF
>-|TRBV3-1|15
CASSLGTGRNQPQHF
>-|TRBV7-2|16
CASSLNGGRNTGELFF
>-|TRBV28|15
CASRPSGEGADTQYF
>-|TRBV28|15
CASSPGASRRDGYTF
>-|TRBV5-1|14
CASSWSNRGDGYTF
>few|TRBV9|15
CASRAGQIEDTEAFF
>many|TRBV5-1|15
CASSSDHRPEETQYF
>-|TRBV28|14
CASTELNRGEKLFF